These T cell receptor beta chains were read from a single sample in a study of T cells expressing NK-cell markers. Reprocessing the 5' RACE reads, TCRdb reports a single entry for every CDR3 protein and omits DNA. The sample's table shows around 470,000 distinct CDR3 sequences. The sequencing sample was made of blood T cells: a sorted CD56 or NKG2C T cell subset, CD4+ or CD8+ T cells, or bulk PBMC T cells (not recorded which). These receptor sequences come from a woman in her forties or fifties in good health. Both conserved end residues are part of each CDR3.

TRBJ2-3 | TRBV5-1 | CASSLTPGLAGGPGDTQYF
TRBJ1-1 | TRBV2 | CASRGTSLRGHTEAFF
TRBJ2-3 | TRBV6-1 | CASSEGQGRMTQYF
TRBJ2-2 | TRBV14 | CASSQDRLAGGTGELFF
TRBJ1-5 | TRBV27 | CASSLPGHSPQHF
TRBJ2-3 | TRBV29-1 | CSGSGRETRDTQYF
TRBJ2-5 | TRBV24-1 | CATSDPRGETQYF
TRBJ1-2 | TRBV12-3/TRBV12-4 | CASSLGGDRVSYGYTF
TRBJ2-2 | TRBV7-9 | CASRRQGITGELFF
TRBJ2-1 | TRBV25-1 | CASSRGEGLIYEQFF
TRBJ2-7 | TRBV7-9 | CASSLENGSEQYF
TRBJ2-2 | TRBV10-3 | CAISGGTGGRHLNKNTGELFF
TRBJ1-1 | TRBV11-3 | CASRPGTGYTEAFF
TRBJ2-1 | TRBV4-1 | CASSQSSGRFADEQFF
TRBJ2-6 | TRBV5-1 | CASSLTLYENYRRTSGANVLTF
TRBJ1-4 | TRBV29-1 | CSVRAGTIKEKLFF
TRBJ1-4 | TRBV27 | CASSRAAFNEKLFF
TRBJ2-7 | TRBV4-1 | CASSPELLGEQYF
TRBJ2-5 | TRBV19 | CASTRGPAQETQYF
TRBJ2-3 | TRBV28 | CASSPGGPTDTQYF
TRBJ2-7 | TRBV7-2 | CASSSWTSGRYVDYEQYF
TRBJ2-1 | TRBV19 | CASSITSGRSEQFF
TRBJ1-1 | TRBV30 | CAWSVRGQGWGRTEAFF
TRBJ2-1 | TRBV14 | CASSQLSSFMKFF
TRBJ2-7 | TRBV5-1 | CASSLTGGSTYEQYF
TRBJ1-6 | TRBV6-5 | CASSLRTASYNSPLHF
TRBJ2-1 | TRBV24-1 | CATSREGSSYNEQFF
TRBJ1-1 | TRBV12-3/TRBV12-4 | CASSSLRVPEAFF
TRBJ2-3 | TRBV7-2 | CASSQKSLGITDTQYF
TRBJ2-2 | TRBV20-1 | CSARKLSTGELFF
TRBJ1-1 | TRBV5-1 | CASSLEWGTDTEAFF
TRBJ1-3 | TRBV6-5 | CASSYLPVGGISGNTIYF
TRBJ1-2 | TRBV2 | CATTRGAYGYTF
TRBJ1-1 | TRBV5-5 | CASSLEMTQYTEAFF
TRBJ2-1 | TRBV7-9 | CASNGPNEQFF
TRBJ1-4 | TRBV5-5 | CASSLGGAGTNEKLFF
TRBJ2-3 | TRBV5-1 | CASSKDTVTDTQYF
TRBJ2-5 | TRBV28 | CASSSWGPQETQYF
TRBJ2-1 | TRBV2 | CASSDDRQNEQFF
TRBJ1-1 | TRBV20-1 | CSAGEYNTEAFF
TRBJ2-5 | TRBV25-1 | CASSATRKETQYF
TRBJ2-1 | TRBV11-2 | CASQPLEGSSYNEQFF
TRBJ2-1 | TRBV20-1 | CSAHGGRGNNEQFF
TRBJ2-1 | TRBV5-1 | CASSLEVGGSNNEQFF
TRBJ2-1 | TRBV5-6 | CASSLAYGEQFF
TRBJ1-1 | TRBV11-3 | CASRKGQGATTEAFF
TRBJ2-2 | TRBV30 | CAWTKQGTTGELFF
TRBJ2-7 | TRBV14 | CASSRGQGEFYEQYF
TRBJ2-1 | TRBV12-5 | CAMNPDSSYNEQFF
TRBJ2-1 | TRBV5-6 | CASSPLRIWDNEQFF
TRBJ2-3 | TRBV10-3 | CAITAGEGTQYF
TRBJ1-3 | TRBV24-1 | CATSKKHPVSGNTIYF
TRBJ2-5 | TRBV11-3 | CASSLMDAQYF